This TCR beta chain was recorded in a study of cytomegalovirus exposure and HLA in healthy donors. Broader study findings: Most TCR beta V segments were productive about 87% or about 30% of the time in an earlier analysis.

This clone was detected only a few times. Its antigen is unidentified. The CDR3 is 15 amino acids. Losses at the gene ends were 5 bases for V and 5 bases for J; bases not matched to a gene: 9. The germline CDR1 and CDR2 sequences are MNHEY and SMNVEV (reference sequence). This PCR relied on a set of 60 Vbeta primers and 13 Jbeta primers. The assay was immunoSEQ multiplex PCR, and TCRdb's table has in-frame clones only and misses some. The repertoire has 200,000 to 250,000 clones, around 80% of them found once; the top ten carry approximately 1.5%. The receptor was isolated from a middle-aged man in good health and CMV-seronegative. The sequencing input was PBMCs. V usage is TRBV27 and J usage is TRBJ1-1; TRBD1 aligns across 9 bases. The CDR3 nucleotides read TGTGCCAGCAGTCCGTCGACAGGGGGGGCAACTGAAGCTTTCTTT. This codes for CASSPSTGGATEAFF.